This T cell receptor beta chain was captured by sequencing in a study of CD8 T cells in Susac syndrome. Reverse transcription of roughly 0.45 to 1 ug RNA was carried out with random hexamers. One entry per CDR3 protein, called by TCRdb with MiXCR from the immunoSEQ multiplex PCR reads. The sample has 150,000 to 200,000 distinct CDR3 sequences, approximately 93% seen once. The germline V gene encodes CDR1 MDHEN and CDR2 SYDVKM. Between the trimmed V and J ends, which lost 7 bases and 0 bases, there was a span of 9 bases. The CDR3 spans 13 residues. This TCR derives from a human donor with multiple sclerosis. This chain links TRBV28 with TRBJ1-1; weak D call: TRBD1 (5 bases). Sequencing used CD4+ T cells from PBMCs. This chain's CDR3 is CASMGGVNTEAFF. In DNA, the CDR3 is TGTGCCAGCATGGGAGGGGTGAACACTGAAGCTTTCTTT.